The next 30 T cell receptor beta chains were all read from a single sample in a study of cutaneous CD30+ T cell lymphoproliferative disorder and hepatitis E. Measured with immunoSEQ multiplex PCR; TCRdb has only the in-frame clones, and not every one. The table includes 7,000 to 9,500 clones, about 76% detected once. The sequencing sample was made of blood. The receptor source for this set is a human donor with a cutaneous T cell lymphoproliferative disorder associated with hepatitis E virus.

This clone was observed a few times. The rearrangement uses TRBV2 and TRBJ1-1; D may be TRBD1 (5 bases). This CDR3 has 14 residues. Germline CDR1 and CDR2: SNHLY and FYNNEI. Trimming stripped 6 bases from V and 4 bases from J, with 15 bases between. CDR3: CASSEQVVGTEAFF. The DNA of the CDR3 is TGTGCCAGCAGCGAACAGGTGGTTGGCACTGAAGCTTTCTTT. Full variable domain (remainder filled in from reference TRBV2 and TRBJ1-1): EPEVTQTPSHQVTQMGQEVILRCVPISNHLYFYWYRQILGQKVEFLVSFYNNEISEKSEIFDDQFSVERPDGSNFTLKIRSTKLEDSAMYFCASSEQVVGTEAFFGQGTRLTVV.

CDR3: CASRLAVSTNEKLFF. CDR3 DNA sequence: TGTGCCAGCAGATTGGCAGTGTCAACTAATGAAAAACTGTTTTTT. The chain uses TRBV6-1 and TRBJ1-4; D not resolved. Trimming removed 6 bases from V and 0 bases from J, with 11 bases in between. CDR3 length: 15 residues. Germline V lookup: CDR1 MNHNS, CDR2 SASEGT.

The gene calls are TRBV7-6 and TRBJ2-2, with a tentative D call TRBD2 (5 bases). The germline gives CDR1 SGHVS, CDR2 FNYEAQ. The CDR3 contains 14 residues. V was clipped by 0 bases and J by 4 bases, with 6 bases between them. The CDR3 DNA reads as TGTGCCAGCAGCTTAGCCGAGGGCACCGGGGAGCTGTTTTTT. It encodes CASSLAEGTGELFF. Filled out from reference TRBV7-6 and TRBJ2-2, the complete variable domain reads GAGVSQSPRYKVTKRGQDVALRCDPISGHVSLYWYRQALGQGPEFLTYFNYEAQQDKSGLPNDRFSAERPEGSISTLTIQRTEQRDSAMYRCASSLAEGTGELFFGEGSRLTVL.

The chain recombines TRBV6-1 with TRBJ2-5, with 11 bases aligning to TRBD2. Germline CDR1 MNHNS, CDR2 SASEGT. There are 16 residues in the CDR3. The V and J ends lost 4 bases and 7 bases, in that order; junction bases with no gene match: 11. In DNA, the CDR3 is TGTGCCAGCAGTGGGTGGGGACTAGCGGAGGGGAGGACCCAGTACTTC. Protein: CASSGWGLAEGRTQYF.

The chain has TRBV28 and TRBJ2-5; TRBD1 matches at 9 bases. In germline, CDR1 is MDHEN, CDR2 SYDVKM. V trimming: 5 bases; J trimming: 5 bases; junction bases outside the gene matches: 6. The CDR3 spans 14 residues. The CDR3 protein is CASSLGTGFETQYF. The CDR3 DNA is TGTGCCAGCAGTCTCGGGACAGGGTTTGAGACCCAGTACTTC.

J is TRBJ2-1 and V is TRBV5-4, with 9 bases lining up with TRBD2. The V gene's germline CDR1 is SGHNT and CDR2 YYREEE (reference sequence). With 4 bases clipped from V and 10 bases from J, the junction kept 18 bases outside the gene matches. This CDR3 region has 17 residues. For the CDR3, the DNA is TGTGCCAGCAGCGGAAAAATTCGGGCTAGCGGGATGTGGGAGCAGTTCTTC. Amino acid sequence: CASSGKIRASGMWEQFF.

The chain carries TRBV6-5 and TRBJ2-7, with 9 bases identical to TRBD2. J was trimmed by 3 bases and V by 2 bases; bases with no gene match: 5. The CDR3 contains 15 residues. CDR1 MNHEY and CDR2 SVGAGI come from the germline V gene. CDR3 DNA sequence: TGTGCCAGCAGTTACGGGATAGCGGGAGACTACGAGCAGTACTTC. Protein: CASSYGIAGDYEQYF.

CDR3 coding DNA: TGTGCCAGCAGCTTGGGTGGGACCGGAAACACCATATATTTT. It encodes CASSLGGTGNTIYF. This chain links TRBV5-6 with TRBJ1-3, with D perhaps matching TRBD1 (5 bases). The CDR3 spans 14 residues. V was trimmed by 0 bases and J by 4 bases, leaving 8 bases between them. Germline V gives CDR1 SGHDT, CDR2 YYEEEE.

CDR3 residues: CASSPPLAGDPFVQFF. CDR3 DNA: TGTGCCAGCAGTCCTCCTCTAGCGGGGGATCCCTTTGTGCAGTTCTTC. This sequence joins TRBV28 and TRBJ2-1; 10 positions match TRBD2. Germline-derived CDR1 and CDR2 are MDHEN and SYDVKM. CDR3 size: 16 residues. The V segment lost 5 bases and the J segment 12 bases; nucleotides outside the gene matches: 16. Drawing the rest from reference TRBV28 and TRBJ2-1, the complete variable domain is DVKVTQSSRYLVKRTGEKVFLECVQDMDHENMFWYRQDPGLGLRLIYFSYDVKMKEKGDIPEGYSVSREKKERFSLILESASTNQTSMYLCASSPPLAGDPFVQFFGPGTRLTVL.

The chain employs TRBV7-6 and TRBJ2-2; D not resolved. This CDR3 is built from 13 residues. Per the germline V gene, CDR1 is SGHVS and CDR2 is FNYEAQ. The V gene lost 6 bases and the J gene lost 1 base, with 6 bases spanning the gap. CDR3 DNA: TGTGCCAGCAGTATTAAGAACACCGGGGAGCTGTTTTTT. Its protein product is CASSIKNTGELFF.

The rearrangement uses TRBV2 and TRBJ2-1, with D possibly matching TRBD1 (5 bases). Trimming left V 2 bases short and J 10 bases short, with 21 bases between. Germline assignment: CDR1 SNHLY and CDR2 FYNNEI. The CDR3 runs 16 residues. CDR3 sequence: CASSERVGLEAGEQFF. The CDR3 nucleotides are TGTGCCAGCAGTGAAAGGGTAGGGCTAGAGGCAGGGGAGCAGTTCTTC.

The V and J genes are TRBV5-1 and TRBJ2-3, with 7 bases fitting TRBD2. V gave up 3 bases and J gave up 0 bases; unmatched junction bases: 7. CDR3 length: 16 amino acids. The germline CDR1 and CDR2 sequences are SGHRS and YFSETQ. CDR3 nucleotide sequence: TGCGCCAGCAGCTGGGCACTAGCGACTAGCACAGATACGCAGTATTTT. This sequence encodes CASSWALATSTDTQYF.

The chain employs TRBV7-2 and TRBJ2-7; D unresolved. Germline values: CDR1 SGHTA, CDR2 FQGNSA. The length of the CDR3 is 13 residues. V was clipped by 5 bases and J by 6 bases, with 14 bases between them. The CDR3 nucleotides are TGTGCCAGCAGCCCGGACGTGGGGTCCGAGCAGTACTTC. Translation: CASSPDVGSEQYF.

This clone was observed a single time. V gene TRBV5-1 combines with J gene TRBJ2-4, with TRBD1 as a possible D gene (5 bases). The CDR3 is made up of 16 amino acids. Germline V gene data show CDR1 as SGHRS and CDR2 as YFSETQ. The ends were cut back, 0 bases at V and 6 bases at J, with 16 bases in the middle. CDR3 region: CASSLDPGMLGNIQYF. The CDR3 region has the DNA TGCGCCAGCAGCTTGGATCCAGGGATGTTAGGAAACATTCAGTACTTC.

V and J are TRBV30 and TRBJ1-4; a weak D match, TRBD1 (5 bases). This CDR3 comprises 12 residues. CDR1 is GTSNPN, CDR2 SVGIG, per germline (reference sequence). Deletions cut 7 bases from V and 6 bases from J, with 12 bases between. The CDR3 reads CALRDRDEKLFF. CDR3 DNA sequence: TGTGCCTTGCGGGACCGCGATGAAAAACTGTTTTTT.

The V and J genes are TRBV19 and TRBJ1-2; D possibly corresponds to TRBD1 (6 bases). The CDR3 consists of 12 residues. V was cut by 6 bases and J by 8 bases, with 13 bases left in between. Germline V gene lookup returns CDR1 LNHDA and CDR2 SQIVND (reference sequence). The CDR3 is CASRTGFWGYTF. In DNA form, the CDR3 reads TGTGCCAGTAGGACAGGCTTTTGGGGCTACACCTTC.

V usage is TRBV30 and J usage is TRBJ1-5; D is uncertain. Per the germline V gene, CDR1 is GTSNPN and CDR2 is SVGIG (reference sequence). The V end was cut by 2 bases, the J end by 1 base, with 6 bases between. This CDR3 comprises 13 residues. The CDR3 DNA sequence: TGTGCCTGGAGTTTTGGGAGCAATCAGCCCCAGCATTTT. Translation: CAWSFGSNQPQHF. Looking up the rest from reference TRBV30 and TRBJ1-5 gives the full variable domain: SQTIHQWPATLVQPVGSPLSLECTVEGTSNPNLYWYRQAAGRGLQLLFYSVGIGQISSEVPQNLSASRPQDRQFILSSKKLLLSDSGFYLCAWSFGSNQPQHFGDGTRLSIL.

The table lists this clone with a few counts. CDR3 loop: CASGSTGSPSTNEKLFF. In DNA, the CDR3 is TGTGCTAGTGGTTCCACAGGGTCCCCTTCAACTAATGAAAAACTGTTTTTT. The V and J genes are TRBV12-5 and TRBJ1-4; possibly TRBD1 for D (6 bases). This CDR3 has 17 residues. Germline lookup yields CDR1 LGHNT and CDR2 FRNRAP. Trimming took off 4 bases at V and 0 bases at J, with 15 bases between the two ends.

The V call is TRBV28, the J call TRBJ2-1, with 8 bases lining up with TRBD1. Unmatched junction bases numbered 4, after V lost 3 bases and J lost 6 bases. This CDR3 contains 14 residues. The germline V gene encodes CDR1 MDHEN and CDR2 SYDVKM. CDR3 in DNA: TGTGCCAGCAGTTTGGCCCAGGGGGCCAATGAGCAGTTCTTC. Its translation: CASSLAQGANEQFF.

This clone has only a few counts. This rearrangement joins TRBV7-2 to TRBJ1-6; D is possibly TRBD1 (6 bases). The CDR3 is 15 residues long. Germline CDR1 is SGHTA and CDR2 is FQGNSA. Deletions cut 4 bases from V and 8 bases from J, with 15 bases between. The CDR3 region has the DNA TGTGCCAGCAGCTCACAGGGCCTTGTATATTCACCCCTCCACTTT. Protein product: CASSSQGLVYSPLHF.

This chain connects TRBV10-3 to TRBJ1-1; 7 positions agree with TRBD1. With 8 bases clipped from V and 1 base from J, the junction kept 4 bases outside the gene matches. CDR3 size: 13 residues. Germline V lookup: CDR1 ENHRY, CDR2 SYGVKD. CDR3 in amino acids: CAIAGGGNTEAFF. The CDR3 coding sequence is TGTGCCATCGCAGGGGGGGGGAACACTGAAGCTTTCTTT.

The V call is TRBV7-8, the J call TRBJ1-3; TRBD1 agrees at 8 bases. Germline-derived CDR1 and CDR2 are SGHVS and FQNEAQ. This CDR3 has 15 amino acids. V shed 5 bases, J shed 4 bases, and the junction held 7 bases outside the gene matches. The CDR3 nucleotides are TGTGCCAGCAGCGGCCGGACAGGGTACGGAAACACCATATATTTT. Protein product: CASSGRTGYGNTIYF.

The rearrangement uses TRBV2 and TRBJ2-1; 8 bases align to TRBD1. Germline values: CDR1 SNHLY, CDR2 FYNNEI. CDR3 length: 13 residues. V lost 10 bases to trimming and J lost 8 bases; unmatched junction nucleotides: 10. The CDR3 reads CATTGGRGDEQFF. The CDR3 DNA is TGTGCCACTACAGGGGGGAGAGGGGATGAGCAGTTCTTC. Together with reference TRBV2 and TRBJ2-1, the CDR3 gives the full variable domain: EPEVTQTPSHQVTQMGQEVILRCVPISNHLYFYWYRQILGQKVEFLVSFYNNEISEKSEIFDDQFSVERPDGSNFTLKIRSTKLEDSAMYFCATTGGRGDEQFFGPGTRLTVL.

The chain has TRBV5-1 and TRBJ2-2, with D tentatively TRBD2 (6 bases). The germline gives CDR1 SGHRS, CDR2 YFSETQ. The CDR3 runs 16 residues. V lost 2 bases to trimming and J lost 3 bases, with 14 bases between them. In DNA form, the CDR3 reads TGCGCCAGCAGCTTTAGATCTGGGGGGTACACCGGGGAGCTGTTTTTT. This encodes CASSFRSGGYTGELFF.

The chain combines TRBV4-3 with TRBJ2-1; no reliable D call. The V gene lost 0 bases and the J gene lost 1 base, with 10 bases spanning the gap. Germline V gene lookup returns CDR1 LGHNA and CDR2 YSLEER. The CDR3 contains 16 residues. CDR3 loop: CASSQDRGHSYNEQFF. The DNA for the CDR3 is TGCGCCAGCAGCCAAGATCGAGGCCATTCCTACAATGAGCAGTTCTTC.

CDR3 sequence: CASSSLGGFTDTQYF. The CDR3 DNA sequence: TGTGCCAGCAGTTCCTTGGGGGGATTCACAGATACGCAGTATTTT. The chain has TRBV28 and TRBJ2-3; D is perhaps TRBD2 (6 bases). Germline V CDR1 and CDR2: MDHEN, SYDVKM. The CDR3 is 15 residues long. Trimming took off 4 bases at V and 2 bases at J, with 13 bases between the two ends.

CDR3 sequence: CASADRANTEAFF. The DNA of the CDR3 is TGTGCCAGCGCGGACAGGGCCAACACTGAAGCTTTCTTT. The chain links TRBV27 to TRBJ1-1, with 8 bases that match TRBD1. Per the germline V gene, CDR1 is MNHEY and CDR2 is SMNVEV (reference sequence). The junction had 4 bases not matched to a gene; V was cut back by 8 bases and J by 2 bases. The CDR3 covers 13 residues.

V gene TRBV9 combines with J gene TRBJ2-2; D is perhaps TRBD2 (6 bases). Trimming cost V 0 bases and J 4 bases, with 22 bases left between them. CDR3 length equals 19 residues. Germline CDR1 SGDLS, CDR2 YYNGEE. CDR3 residues: CASSVERHGGPLFTGELFF. The CDR3 coding sequence is TGTGCCAGCAGCGTAGAGCGTCACGGGGGACCTCTGTTCACCGGGGAGCTGTTTTTT.

The V and J genes are TRBV30 and TRBJ2-2; D ambiguous. V lost 8 bases and J lost 8, with 21 bases in between. This CDR3 region has 14 residues. Germline V gene sequence: CDR1 GTSNPN, CDR2 SVGIG (reference sequence). This CDR3 is CARSGSSQWGELFF. For the CDR3, the DNA is TGTGCCCGGTCCGGGTCCTCGCAGTGGGGGGAGCTGTTTTTT. Full variable domain (missing parts from reference TRBV30 and TRBJ2-2): SQTIHQWPATLVQPVGSPLSLECTVEGTSNPNLYWYRQAAGRGLQLLFYSVGIGQISSEVPQNLSASRPQDRQFILSSKKLLLSDSGFYLCARSGSSQWGELFFGEGSRLTVL.

The V gene is TRBV4-1, the J gene TRBJ1-5; D is unclear. This CDR3 region has 16 residues. Germline CDR1 is MGHRA and CDR2 is YSYEKL. V dropped 0 bases and J dropped 9 bases, with 18 bases sitting between them. The CDR3, as DNA: TGCGCCAGCAGCCAAGACGCTAGGTCCCCATATGTGCCCCAGCATTTT. Its translation: CASSQDARSPYVPQHF.